One and the same sample provided the 10 T cell receptor beta chains below, sequenced in a study of response to subunit inactivated influenza vaccine. TCRdb reprocessed the RT-PCR reads with MiXCR, giving one entry per CDR3 protein. The sample has roughly 500,000 distinct CDR3 sequences, approximately 15% seen once. The starting material was CD4+ T cells sorted from PBMCs, obtained around 25 months after vaccination. All receptors derive from a man aged 50 to 69 who received an inactivated influenza vaccine.

In its sample, this clonotype was seen many times. This chain joins TRBV7-9 and TRBJ1-1, with D maybe TRBD1 (5 bases). The CDR3 covers 11 residues. Germline CDR1 and CDR2: SEHNR and FQNEAQ (reference sequence). V was cut by 5 bases and J by 9 bases, with 10 bases left in between. DNA for the CDR3: TGTGCCAGCAGCCCGTCAGGGCAAGCTTTCTTT. Translated: CASSPSGQAFF.

This clonotype was recorded a few times. The chain recombines TRBV5-1 with TRBJ2-1, with TRBD2 matching 13 bases. The germline V gene has CDR1 SGHRS and CDR2 YFSETQ. The trim removed 4 bases at V and 6 bases at J, leaving 10 bases unmatched. The CDR3 runs to 17 residues. The CDR3 protein is CASSNGYGLAGANEQFF. The CDR3 region has the DNA TGCGCCAGCAGCAACGGATACGGACTAGCGGGGGCCAATGAGCAGTTCTTC.

This clonotype occurred a few times. The CDR3 protein is CASSLQTGYEQFF. For the CDR3, the DNA is TGTGCCAGCAGTCTCCAGACAGGGTATGAGCAGTTCTTC. The rearrangement links TRBV27 to TRBJ2-1, with 7 bases fitting TRBD1. The V gene's germline CDR1 is MNHEY and CDR2 SMNVEV (reference sequence). V shed 5 bases, J shed 8 bases, and the junction held 6 bases outside the gene matches. The CDR3 length is 13 residues.

This clonotype occurred many times. The chain employs TRBV29-1 and TRBJ2-1; 16 bases are shared with TRBD2. V lost 8 bases, J lost 3 bases, and 10 bases stayed unmatched. The CDR3 has 17 amino acids. CDR1 SQVTM and CDR2 ANQGSEA come from the germline V gene. This CDR3 reads CSLSGTSGRGFYNEQFF. The CDR3 DNA reads TGCAGCCTCTCCGGGACTAGCGGGAGGGGGTTCTACAATGAGCAGTTCTTC.

This clonotype turned up a few times. The chain couples TRBV24-1 to TRBJ2-1; D not certain. Looked up from germline, CDR1 is KGHDR and CDR2 is SFDVKD. The CDR3 sequence is 13 residues long. Deletions cut 2 bases from V and 5 bases from J, with 6 bases between. The CDR3 bases are TGTGCCACCAGTGATTACCAAGACAATGAGCAGTTCTTC. Protein product: CATSDYQDNEQFF.

The rearrangement joins TRBV20-1 to TRBJ1-1; no clear D. This CDR3 is 12 amino acids long. V gave up 7 bases and J gave up 1 base, with 10 bases separating them. Germline CDR1 DFQATT, CDR2 SNEGSKA (reference sequence). The CDR3 bases are TGCAGTGGAGACACACCGAACACTGAAGCTTTCTTT. Translation gives CSGDTPNTEAFF.

A few counts support this clonotype. The CDR3 reads CASSIGLETDTQYF. DNA for the CDR3: TGTGCCAGCAGCATCGGACTAGAGACAGATACGCAGTATTTT. The rearrangement joins TRBV7-2 to TRBJ2-3; TRBD2 matches at 7 bases. Germline V lookup: CDR1 SGHTA, CDR2 FQGNSA. With 5 bases clipped from V and 3 bases from J, the junction kept 5 bases outside the gene matches. The CDR3 is made up of 14 amino acids.

This clonotype was detected only a few times. The rearrangement uses TRBV5-5 and TRBJ2-7; D gene uncertain. This CDR3 has 15 amino acids. V was trimmed by 5 bases and J by 6 bases, leaving 21 bases between them. The germline gives CDR1 SGHKS, CDR2 YYEKEE (reference sequence). DNA for the CDR3: TGTGCCAGCAGAGCTTACGGTACAGCCGCTTCCGAGCAGTACTTC. Its protein is CASRAYGTAASEQYF.

The rearrangement links TRBV5-5 to TRBJ2-7; 7 positions match TRBD1. The trim removed 2 bases at V and 3 bases at J, leaving 5 bases unmatched. Germline lookup yields CDR1 SGHKS and CDR2 YYEKEE (reference sequence). CDR3 length: 14 amino acids. CDR3 coding DNA: TGTGCCAGCAGCTTACAGGGGAGCTACTACGAGCAGTACTTC. Amino acids: CASSLQGSYYEQYF.

This clonotype has only a few counts. The rearrangement joins TRBV6-5 to TRBJ2-1; a possible D gene is TRBD2 (6 bases). V was pared by 8 bases and J by 5 bases, with 13 bases between. Germline CDR1 MNHEY, CDR2 SVGAGI. There are 13 residues in the CDR3. The CDR3 DNA follows: TGTGCCAGCTTACTAGCTTATGACAATGAGCAGTTCTTC. It encodes CASLLAYDNEQFF.